These 20 T cell receptor beta chains originate from one sample sequenced in a study of cytomegalovirus exposure and HLA in healthy donors. In the PCR, 60 Vbeta and 13 Jbeta primers were used. Data came from immunoSEQ multiplex PCR; TCRdb stores just in-frame clones and leaves some out. The sample carries approximately 150,000 clones, roughly 83% recorded once. What was sequenced was PBMCs. The source is a man under 40 in good health and CMV-seronegative.

This rearrangement joins TRBV11-3 to TRBJ1-6; D is undetermined. V was clipped by 6 bases and J by 6 bases, with 12 bases between them. The CDR3 covers 14 residues. In germline, CDR1 is SGHNT, CDR2 YENEEA. The CDR3 bases are TGTGCCAGCAGTCCAACATTCCCTAATTCACCCCTCCACTTT. This sequence encodes CASSPTFPNSPLHF.

This chain uses TRBV14 with TRBJ2-1, with a tentative D call TRBD2 (5 bases). The ends were cut back, 7 bases at V and 0 bases at J, with 13 bases in the middle. CDR3 size: 15 residues. The germline V gene has CDR1 SGHDN and CDR2 FVKESK. The CDR3 bases are TGTGCCAGCACCCAGTTAGGGAGCTCCTACAATGAGCAGTTCTTC. Its protein is CASTQLGSSYNEQFF.

The chain combines TRBV30 with TRBJ1-5, with 7 bases aligning to TRBD1. The germline gives CDR1 GTSNPN, CDR2 SVGIG (reference sequence). The CDR3 runs to 14 residues. With 3 bases clipped from V and 1 base from J, the junction kept 3 bases outside the gene matches. The CDR3 reads CAWSKGGSNQPQHF. The CDR3 region has the DNA TGTGCCTGGAGCAAAGGGGGCAGCAATCAGCCCCAGCATTTT.

The genes are TRBV19 and TRBJ1-2, with D perhaps matching TRBD1 (6 bases). CDR1 and CDR2 (germline): LNHDA, SQIVND (reference sequence). CDR3 length: 12 residues. Trimming removed 6 bases from V and 8 bases from J, with 13 bases in between. The DNA of the CDR3 is TGTGCCAGTAGCGGGGGGCCTTTCGGCTACACCTTC. This sequence encodes CASSGGPFGYTF.

The chain links TRBV29-1 to TRBJ2-7, with D maybe TRBD1 (7 bases). V lost 4 bases and J 1 base, leaving 14 bases between the germline ends. Germline values: CDR1 SQVTM, CDR2 ANQGSEA. This CDR3 is built from 14 residues. The CDR3 DNA is TGCAGCGTTGCAGGGGGGACACTATCCTACGAGCAGTACTTC. Amino acids: CSVAGGTLSYEQYF.

The chain combines TRBV13 with TRBJ1-5; D perhaps matches TRBD1 (5 bases). With 5 bases removed from V and 6 bases from J, the gap between germline ends came to 20 bases. The CDR3 is 16 residues long. Germline CDR1 reads PRHDT; CDR2 reads FYEKMQ (reference sequence). As DNA, the CDR3 is TGTGCCAGCAGCCCAGGCCCTTTGGGGCGCGGTCAGCCCCAGCATTTT. This codes for CASSPGPLGRGQPQHF.

The CDR3 DNA sequence: TGTGCCAGCAGTTTATGTTGTTTTTTT. It specifies CASSLCCFF. The chain links TRBV6-1 to TRBJ1-4, with unresolved D. The CDR3 has 9 residues. CDR1 MNHNS and CDR2 SASEGT come from the germline V gene. The V and J ends lost 5 bases and 17 bases respectively, with 9 bases between them.

This clone was seen only once. This chain uses TRBV30 with TRBJ2-7; perhaps TRBD1 as D (5 bases). Trimming shortened V by 1 base and J by 7 bases, and 11 bases separated the two germline ends. Germline CDR1 reads GTSNPN; CDR2 reads SVGIG (reference sequence). The CDR3 is made up of 12 amino acids. The CDR3 here is CAWSGTFWEQYF. DNA of the CDR3: TGTGCCTGGAGTGGGACATTTTGGGAGCAGTACTTC.

This clone has just one count. CDR3 bases: TGTGTCAGAAGCTTTTCGGCTAGTCCCAACACCGGGGAGCTGTTTTTT. Its protein is CVRSFSASPNTGELFF. The chain is built from TRBV7-5 and TRBJ2-2; the D call in the table, TRBD2, was not verified against the DNA. TRBV7-5 is a known pseudogene. This CDR3 region has 16 residues.

The chain couples TRBV10-2 to TRBJ1-5; D unresolved. Germline V gene lookup returns CDR1 WSHSY and CDR2 SAAADI. The CDR3 consists of 13 residues. Trimming cost V 3 bases and J 5 bases, with 8 bases left between them. The CDR3 DNA is TGCGCCAGCAGTGATCACAGAGATCAGCCCCAGCATTTT. Its protein is CASSDHRDQPQHF.

The J gene is TRBJ2-5, the V gene TRBV20-1, with a possible D match to TRBD1 (6 bases). The J call may not be correct, given that the DNA end is closer to TRBJ2-7. This CDR3 has 11 residues. The germline CDR1 and CDR2 sequences are DFQATT and SNEGSKA (reference sequence). The CDR3: CSATQGFEQYF. Here the CDR3 DNA reads TGCAGTGCTACACAGGGTTTCGAGCAGTACTTC.

In DNA form, the CDR3 reads TGTGCCAGCAGCCAAGACGGACTAGCGGGAGGAAATGAGCAGTTCTTC. Protein: CASSQDGLAGGNEQFF. The rearrangement joins TRBV4-2 to TRBJ2-1; 14 bases align to TRBD2. CDR1 LGHNA and CDR2 YNFKEQ come from the germline V gene. The CDR3 is made up of 16 amino acids. The J segment lost 7 bases and the V segment lost 0 bases, leaving 2 bases of the junction unmatched.

A word on this clone: One end of the junction fails to match germline, which may point to a read error. The gene calls are TRBV30 and TRBJ1-2; possibly TRBD1 for D (5 bases). CDR3 length equals 10 residues. The germline gives CDR1 GTSNPN, CDR2 SVGIG (reference sequence). The CDR3 spells CAWSPLGHAF. CDR3 bases: TGTGCCTGGTCCCCTCTAGGACACGCCTTC. The variable domain in full, with the rest retrieved from reference TRBV30 and TRBJ1-2, is SQTIHQWPATLVQPVGSPLSLECTVEGTSNPNLYWYRQAAGRGLQLLFYSVGIGQISSEVPQNLSASRPQDRQFILSSKKLLLSDSGFYLCAWSPLGHAFGSGTRLTVV.

J is TRBJ2-1 and V is TRBV5-5; the match to TRBD1 covers 11 bases. Trimming took 1 base from V and 8 from J; bases not matched to a gene: 5. The germline gives CDR1 SGHKS, CDR2 YYEKEE (reference sequence). This CDR3 spans 15 amino acids. Here the CDR3 DNA reads TGTGCCAGCAGCTTGAGGGACAGGGGGTTCGATGAGCAGTTCTTC. It codes for CASSLRDRGFDEQFF. Filled out from reference TRBV5-5 and TRBJ2-1, the complete variable domain reads DAGVTQSPTHLIKTRGQQVTLRCSPISGHKSVSWYQQVLGQGPQFIFQYYEKEERGRGNFPDRFSARQFPNYSSELNVNALLLGDSALYLCASSLRDRGFDEQFFGPGTRLTVL.

This rearrangement joins TRBV5-1 to TRBJ2-5; D perhaps matches TRBD1 (5 bases). Trimming cost V 5 bases and J 1 base, with 12 bases left between them. The CDR3 runs to 14 residues. Germline values: CDR1 SGHRS, CDR2 YFSETQ. DNA of the CDR3: TGCGCCAGCAGTCCCGACAGAAGCCAAGAGACCCAGTACTTC. Translating it yields CASSPDRSQETQYF.

The chain joins TRBV28 to TRBJ1-1; D unresolved. The CDR3 spans 14 residues. Trimming cost V 2 bases and J 5 bases, with 12 bases left between them. Germline V lookup: CDR1 MDHEN, CDR2 SYDVKM. Here the CDR3 reads CASSLVAPGTEAFF. CDR3 bases: TGTGCCAGCAGTTTAGTTGCCCCGGGGACTGAAGCTTTCTTT.

The V and J genes are TRBV18 and TRBJ1-2, with D unclear. V was clipped by 0 bases and J by 0 bases, with 8 bases between them. Germline values: CDR1 KGHSH, CDR2 LQKENI. The CDR3 length is 15 residues. DNA for the CDR3: TGTGCCAGCTCACCACCGTCGGAGGCTAACTATGGCTACACCTTC. It codes for CASSPPSEANYGYTF.

The V gene is TRBV5-4, the J gene TRBJ2-5; D is unclear. The CDR3 has 15 amino acids. V was pared by 0 bases and J by 1 base, with 10 bases between. Germline assignment: CDR1 SGHNT and CDR2 YYREEE (reference sequence). CDR3 coding DNA: TGTGCCAGCAGCTTGGATAATGGCGGCCAAGAGACCCAGTACTTC. Its translation: CASSLDNGGQETQYF.

V gene TRBV5-4 combines with J gene TRBJ1-1, with 8 positions matching TRBD1. Trimming cost V 3 bases and J 0 bases; bases outside gene matches: 4. CDR1 and CDR2 from the germline V gene are SGHNT and YYREEE (reference sequence). The CDR3 covers 15 residues. The CDR3 protein is CASSSPGQVNTEAFF. The CDR3 nucleotides are TGTGCCAGCAGCTCGCCGGGACAGGTGAACACTGAAGCTTTCTTT.

The genes are TRBV10-3 and TRBJ2-7; possible D gene TRBD2, 5 bases. This CDR3 has 12 residues. The V gene lost 5 bases and the J gene lost 2 bases, with 7 bases spanning the gap. Per germline, CDR1 ENHRY and CDR2 SYGVKD. CDR3 bases: TGTGCCATCAGTTCGGAGGCCTACGAGCAGTACTTC. Amino acid sequence: CAISSEAYEQYF.